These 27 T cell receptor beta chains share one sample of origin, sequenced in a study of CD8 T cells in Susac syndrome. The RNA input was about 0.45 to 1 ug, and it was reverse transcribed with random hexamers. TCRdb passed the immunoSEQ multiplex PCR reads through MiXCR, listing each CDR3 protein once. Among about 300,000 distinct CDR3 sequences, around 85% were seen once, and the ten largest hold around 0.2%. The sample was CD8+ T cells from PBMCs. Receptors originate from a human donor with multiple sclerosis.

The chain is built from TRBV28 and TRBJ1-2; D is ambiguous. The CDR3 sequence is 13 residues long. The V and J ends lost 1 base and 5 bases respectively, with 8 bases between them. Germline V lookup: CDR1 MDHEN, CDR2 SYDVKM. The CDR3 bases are TGTGCCAGCAGTTTATCCCCGGGGTATGGCTACACCTTC. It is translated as CASSLSPGYGYTF.

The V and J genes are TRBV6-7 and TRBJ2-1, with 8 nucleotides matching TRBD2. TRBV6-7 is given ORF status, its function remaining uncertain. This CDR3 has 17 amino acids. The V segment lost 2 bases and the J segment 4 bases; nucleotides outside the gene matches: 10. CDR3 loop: CASSYTPSGRGYNEQFF. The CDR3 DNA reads TGTGCCAGCAGTTACACCCCAAGCGGGAGAGGGTACAATGAGCAGTTCTTC.

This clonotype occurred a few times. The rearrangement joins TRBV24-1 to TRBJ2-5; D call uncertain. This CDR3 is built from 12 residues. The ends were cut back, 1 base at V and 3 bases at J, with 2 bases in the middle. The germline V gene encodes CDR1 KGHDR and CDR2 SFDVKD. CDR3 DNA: TGTGCCACCAGTGATTTTGAAGAGACCCAGTACTTC. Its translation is CATSDFEETQYF.

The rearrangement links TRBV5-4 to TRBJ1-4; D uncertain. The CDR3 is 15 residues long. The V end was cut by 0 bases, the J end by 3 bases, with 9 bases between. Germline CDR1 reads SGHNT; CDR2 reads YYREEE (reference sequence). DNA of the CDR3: TGTGCCAGCAGCTTGGAGGGCAATCCTAATGAAAAACTGTTTTTT. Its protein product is CASSLEGNPNEKLFF.

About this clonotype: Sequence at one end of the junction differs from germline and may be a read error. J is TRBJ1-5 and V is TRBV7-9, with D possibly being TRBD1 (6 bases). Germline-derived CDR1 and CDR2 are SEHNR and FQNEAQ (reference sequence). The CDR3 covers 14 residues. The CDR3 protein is CAGSPGQIDQPQHF. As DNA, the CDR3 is TGTGCCGGCAGCCCTGGACAGATAGATCAGCCCCAGCATTTT.

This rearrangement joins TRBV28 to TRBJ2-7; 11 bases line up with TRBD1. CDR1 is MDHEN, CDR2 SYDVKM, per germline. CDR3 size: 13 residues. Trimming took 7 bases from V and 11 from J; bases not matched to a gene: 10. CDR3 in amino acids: CASNEPGQGDKYF. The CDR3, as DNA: TGTGCCAGCAACGAACCGGGACAGGGGGATAAGTACTTC.

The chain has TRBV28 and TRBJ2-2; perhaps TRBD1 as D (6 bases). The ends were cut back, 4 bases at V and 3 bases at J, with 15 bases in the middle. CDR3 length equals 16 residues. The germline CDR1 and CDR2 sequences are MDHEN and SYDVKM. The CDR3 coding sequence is TGTGCCAGCAGTTCCCCCGCCCGGACAGACACCGGGGAGCTGTTTTTT. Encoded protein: CASSSPARTDTGELFF.

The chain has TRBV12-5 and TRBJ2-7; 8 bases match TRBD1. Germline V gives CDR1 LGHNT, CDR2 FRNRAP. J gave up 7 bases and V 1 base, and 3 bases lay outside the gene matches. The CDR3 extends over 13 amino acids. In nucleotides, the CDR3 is TGTGCTAGTGGTTTGGCCCAGGGGGCTGAGCAGTACTTC. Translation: CASGLAQGAEQYF.

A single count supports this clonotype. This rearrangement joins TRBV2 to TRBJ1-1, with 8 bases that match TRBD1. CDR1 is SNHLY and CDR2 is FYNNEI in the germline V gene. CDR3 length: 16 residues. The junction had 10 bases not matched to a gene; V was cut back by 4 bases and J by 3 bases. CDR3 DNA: TGTGCCAGCAGTGGGACAGGGCCCACCGAGTACACTGAAGCTTTCTTT. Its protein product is CASSGTGPTEYTEAFF.

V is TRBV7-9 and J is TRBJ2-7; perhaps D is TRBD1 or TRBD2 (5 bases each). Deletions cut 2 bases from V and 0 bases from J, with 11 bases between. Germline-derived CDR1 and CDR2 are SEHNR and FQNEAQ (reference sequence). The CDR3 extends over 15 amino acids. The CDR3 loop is CASSLSWGSSYEQYF. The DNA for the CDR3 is TGTGCCAGCAGCTTATCTTGGGGGAGCTCCTACGAGCAGTACTTC.

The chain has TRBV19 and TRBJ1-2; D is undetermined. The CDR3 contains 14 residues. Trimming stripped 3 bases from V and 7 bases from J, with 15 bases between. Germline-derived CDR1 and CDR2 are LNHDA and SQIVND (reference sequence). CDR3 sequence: CASSMGSPKRGYTF. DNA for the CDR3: TGTGCCAGTAGTATGGGGTCACCCAAGCGTGGCTACACCTTC. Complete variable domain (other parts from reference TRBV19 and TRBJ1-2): DGGITQSPKYLFRKEGQNVTLSCEQNLNHDAMYWYRQDPGQGLRLIYYSQIVNDFQKGDIAEGYSVSREKKESFPLTVTSAQKNPTAFYLCASSMGSPKRGYTFGSGTRLTVV.

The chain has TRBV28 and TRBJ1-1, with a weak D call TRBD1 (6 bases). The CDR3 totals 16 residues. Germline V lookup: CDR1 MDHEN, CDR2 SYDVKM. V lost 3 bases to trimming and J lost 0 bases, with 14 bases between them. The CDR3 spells CASSFEGGGLNTEAFF. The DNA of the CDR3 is TGTGCCAGCAGTTTCGAGGGGGGCGGATTGAACACTGAAGCTTTCTTT.

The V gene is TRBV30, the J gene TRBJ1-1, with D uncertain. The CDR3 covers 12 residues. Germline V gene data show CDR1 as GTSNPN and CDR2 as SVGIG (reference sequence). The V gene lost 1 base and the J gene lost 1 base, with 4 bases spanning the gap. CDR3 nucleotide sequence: TGTGCCTGGAGTGGGGGGAACACTGAAGCTTTCTTT. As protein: CAWSGGNTEAFF.

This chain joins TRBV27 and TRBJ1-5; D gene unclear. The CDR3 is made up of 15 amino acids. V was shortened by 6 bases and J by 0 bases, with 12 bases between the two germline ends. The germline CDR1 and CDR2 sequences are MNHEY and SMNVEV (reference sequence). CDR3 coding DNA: TGTGCCAGCAGACGCGGAGGTTATAGCAATCAGCCCCAGCATTTT. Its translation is CASRRGGYSNQPQHF.

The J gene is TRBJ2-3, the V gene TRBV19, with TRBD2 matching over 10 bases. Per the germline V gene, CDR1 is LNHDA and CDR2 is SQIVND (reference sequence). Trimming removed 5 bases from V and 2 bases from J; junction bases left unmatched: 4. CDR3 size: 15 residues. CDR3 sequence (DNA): TGTGCCAGTAGTTTGCTAGCGGGGGCCACAGATACGCAGTATTTT. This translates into CASSLLAGATDTQYF.

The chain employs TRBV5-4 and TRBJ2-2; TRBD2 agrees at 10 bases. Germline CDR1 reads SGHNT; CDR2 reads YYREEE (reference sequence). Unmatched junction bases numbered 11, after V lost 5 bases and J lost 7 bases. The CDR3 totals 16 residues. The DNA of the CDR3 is TGTGCCAGCAGGACAGCGGGAGGGCTGGTGGGCGGGGAGCTGTTTTTT. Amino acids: CASRTAGGLVGGELFF.

The CDR3 loop is CAWRRDHDATEAFF. The CDR3 nucleotides read TGTGCCTGGAGAAGAGACCACGACGCCACTGAAGCTTTCTTT. The chain couples TRBV30 to TRBJ1-1, with unresolved D. This CDR3 has 14 residues. The germline V gene encodes CDR1 GTSNPN and CDR2 SVGIG (reference sequence). Deletions cut 3 bases from V and 4 bases from J, with 15 bases between.

CDR3 coding DNA: TGTGCCAGCAGCCCCGGACAGGATGGCTACACCTTC. It encodes CASSPGQDGYTF. J is TRBJ1-2 and V is TRBV5-6; 7 bases match TRBD1. CDR3 length equals 12 residues. V gave up 4 bases and J gave up 6 bases; unmatched junction bases: 3. Germline values: CDR1 SGHDT, CDR2 YYEEEE.

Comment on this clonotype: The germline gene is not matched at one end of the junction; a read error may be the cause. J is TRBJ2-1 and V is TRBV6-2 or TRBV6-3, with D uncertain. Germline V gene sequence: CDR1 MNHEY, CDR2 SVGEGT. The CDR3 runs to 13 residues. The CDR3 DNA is TGTGCCAGCAGTTACCTTAGCTTGGGTGAGCAGCTCTTC. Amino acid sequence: CASSYLSLGEQLF.

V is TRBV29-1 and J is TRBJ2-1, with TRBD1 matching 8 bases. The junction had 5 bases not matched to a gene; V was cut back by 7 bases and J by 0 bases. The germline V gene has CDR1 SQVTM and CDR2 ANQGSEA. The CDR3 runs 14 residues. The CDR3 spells CSGLQGDSYNEQFF. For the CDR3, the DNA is TGCAGCGGGTTACAGGGGGACTCCTACAATGAGCAGTTCTTC.

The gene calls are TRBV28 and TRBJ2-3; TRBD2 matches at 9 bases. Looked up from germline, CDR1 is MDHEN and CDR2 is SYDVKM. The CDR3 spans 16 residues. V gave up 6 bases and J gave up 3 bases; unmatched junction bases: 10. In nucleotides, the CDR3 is TGTGCCAGCAGAGACGCTAGCGGGATCTGGACAGATACGCAGTATTTT. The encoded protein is CASRDASGIWTDTQYF.

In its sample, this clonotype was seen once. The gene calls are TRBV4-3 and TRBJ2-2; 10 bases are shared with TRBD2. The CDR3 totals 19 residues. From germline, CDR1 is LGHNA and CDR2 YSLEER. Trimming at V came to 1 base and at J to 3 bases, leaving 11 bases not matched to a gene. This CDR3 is CASSQVAPSGSTDTGELFF. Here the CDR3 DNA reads TGCGCCAGCAGCCAAGTGGCGCCTAGCGGGAGTACGGACACCGGGGAGCTGTTTTTT.

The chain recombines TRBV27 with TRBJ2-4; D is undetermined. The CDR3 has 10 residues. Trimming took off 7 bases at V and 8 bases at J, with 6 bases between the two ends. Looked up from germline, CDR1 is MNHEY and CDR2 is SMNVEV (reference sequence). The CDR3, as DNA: TGTGCCAGCATTCGGTACATTCAGTACTTC. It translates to CASIRYIQYF.

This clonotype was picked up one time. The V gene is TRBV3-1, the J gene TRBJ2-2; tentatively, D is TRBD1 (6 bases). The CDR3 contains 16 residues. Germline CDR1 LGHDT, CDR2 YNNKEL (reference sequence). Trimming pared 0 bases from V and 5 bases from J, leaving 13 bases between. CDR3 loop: CASSQDRTDRTGELFF. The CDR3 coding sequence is TGTGCCAGCAGCCAAGATAGGACAGATCGGACCGGGGAGCTGTTTTTT.

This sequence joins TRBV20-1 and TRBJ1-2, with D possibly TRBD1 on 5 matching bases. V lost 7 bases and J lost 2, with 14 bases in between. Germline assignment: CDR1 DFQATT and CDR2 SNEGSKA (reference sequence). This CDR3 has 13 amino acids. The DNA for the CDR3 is TGCAGTGTATGGGATTCAGGGAACTATGGCTACACCTTC. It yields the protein CSVWDSGNYGYTF.

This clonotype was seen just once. CDR3 in amino acids: CASSFAPGGEQYF. CDR3 nucleotide sequence: TGTGCCAGCAGTTTTGCGCCAGGGGGCGAGCAGTACTTC. The chain joins TRBV12-3 or TRBV12-4 to TRBJ2-7; TRBD1 matches 7 bases. Unmatched junction bases numbered 5, after V lost 3 bases and J lost 6 bases. The CDR3 length is 13 residues.

CDR3 loop: CSVETGPSSYNEQFF. The CDR3, as DNA: TGCAGCGTCGAGACAGGGCCGAGCTCCTACAATGAGCAGTTCTTC. The V and J genes are TRBV29-1 and TRBJ2-1, with 7 bases identical to TRBD1. Unmatched junction bases numbered 8, after V lost 6 bases and J lost 0 bases. The CDR3 totals 15 residues. Germline assignment: CDR1 SQVTM and CDR2 ANQGSEA.